This TCR beta chain was obtained from a study of chemoradiotherapy in HPV16-positive cancers. The CDR3 runs 13 residues. The junction had 5 bases not matched to a gene; V was cut back by 1 base and J by 5 bases. Germline V gene data show CDR1 as GTSNPN and CDR2 as SVGIG (reference sequence). The protocol was immunoSEQ multiplex PCR, while the TCRdb copy is restricted to in-frame clones and leaves out a portion. The sample has around 30,000 clones; roughly nine tenths are singletons. Specimen: blood, collected from a patient who underwent chemoradiotherapy. The chain uses TRBV30 and TRBJ2-7, with 7 positions matching TRBD1. This clonotype originated in a human donor with HPV-associated anogenital cancer. This chain's CDR3 is CAWSAQGPHEQYF. The CDR3 DNA is TGTGCCTGGAGTGCACAGGGGCCCCACGAGCAGTACTTC.